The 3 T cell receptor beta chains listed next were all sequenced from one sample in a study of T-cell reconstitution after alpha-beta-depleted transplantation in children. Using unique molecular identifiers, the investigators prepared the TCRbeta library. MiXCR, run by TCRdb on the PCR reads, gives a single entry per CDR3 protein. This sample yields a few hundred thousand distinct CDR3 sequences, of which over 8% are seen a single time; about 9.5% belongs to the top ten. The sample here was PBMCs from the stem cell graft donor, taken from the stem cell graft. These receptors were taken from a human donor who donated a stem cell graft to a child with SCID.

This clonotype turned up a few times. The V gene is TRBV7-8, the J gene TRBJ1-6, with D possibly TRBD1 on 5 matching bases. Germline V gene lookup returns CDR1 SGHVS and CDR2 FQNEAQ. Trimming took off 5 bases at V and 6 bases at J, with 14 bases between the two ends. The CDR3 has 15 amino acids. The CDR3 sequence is CASSPWGPFNSPLHF. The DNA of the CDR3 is TGTGCCAGCAGCCCTTGGGGCCCCTTTAATTCACCCCTCCACTTT.

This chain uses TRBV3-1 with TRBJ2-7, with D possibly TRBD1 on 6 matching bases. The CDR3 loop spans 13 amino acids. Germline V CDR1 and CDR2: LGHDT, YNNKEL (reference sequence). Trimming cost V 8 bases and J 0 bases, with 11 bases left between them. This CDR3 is CASRDTVSYEQYF. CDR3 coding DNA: TGTGCCAGCCGGGACACAGTCTCCTACGAGCAGTACTTC.

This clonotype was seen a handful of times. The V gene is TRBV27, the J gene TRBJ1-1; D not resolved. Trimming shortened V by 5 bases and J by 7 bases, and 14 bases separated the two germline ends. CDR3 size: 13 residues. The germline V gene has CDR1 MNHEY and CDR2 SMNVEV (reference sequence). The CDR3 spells CASSPGLAYEAFF. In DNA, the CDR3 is TGTGCCAGCAGTCCCGGCCTCGCCTATGAAGCTTTCTTT.